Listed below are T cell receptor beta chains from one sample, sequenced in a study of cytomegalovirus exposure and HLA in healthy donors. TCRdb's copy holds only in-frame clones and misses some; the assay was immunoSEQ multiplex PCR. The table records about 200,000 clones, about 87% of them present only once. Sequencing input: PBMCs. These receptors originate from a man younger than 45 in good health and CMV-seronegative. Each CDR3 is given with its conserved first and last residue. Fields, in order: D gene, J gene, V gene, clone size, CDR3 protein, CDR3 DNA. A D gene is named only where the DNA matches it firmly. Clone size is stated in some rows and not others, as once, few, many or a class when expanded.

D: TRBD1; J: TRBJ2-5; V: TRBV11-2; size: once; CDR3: CASSLSITGEETQYF; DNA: TGTGCCAGCAGCTTATCAATAACAGGGGAAGAGACCCAGTACTTC
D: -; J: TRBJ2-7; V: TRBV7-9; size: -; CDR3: CASSDRTYEQYF; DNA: TGTGCCAGCAGCGACAGGACCTACGAGCAGTACTTC
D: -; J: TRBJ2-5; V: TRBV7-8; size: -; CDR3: CASSLGRARREETQYF; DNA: TGTGCCAGCAGCTTAGGTCGCGCCCGTCGAGAAGAGACCCAGTACTTC
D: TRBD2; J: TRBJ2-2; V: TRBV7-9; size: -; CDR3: CASSPGLGSTGELFF; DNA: TGTGCCAGCAGCCCGGGACTAGGGAGCACCGGGGAGCTGTTTTTT
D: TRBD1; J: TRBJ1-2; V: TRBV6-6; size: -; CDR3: CASIRTGVRYGYTF; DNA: TGTGCCAGCATCAGGACAGGGGTTCGCTATGGCTACACCTTC
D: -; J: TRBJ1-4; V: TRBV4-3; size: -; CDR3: CASSQDEGEGEKLFF; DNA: TGCGCCAGCAGCCAAGATGAGGGGGAAGGTGAAAAACTGTTTTTT
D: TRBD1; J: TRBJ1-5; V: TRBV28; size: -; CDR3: CASSSTGTGEYNQPQHF; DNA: TGTGCCAGCAGCTCTACCGGGACAGGGGAATACAATCAGCCCCAGCATTTT
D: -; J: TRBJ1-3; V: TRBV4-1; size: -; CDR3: CASSQIRDNTIYF; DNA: TGCGCCAGCAGCCAGATCAGGGATAACACCATATATTTT
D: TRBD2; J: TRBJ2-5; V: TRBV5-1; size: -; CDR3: CASSLIAGGQETQYF; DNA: TGCGCCAGCAGCTTAATAGCGGGGGGCCAAGAGACCCAGTACTTC
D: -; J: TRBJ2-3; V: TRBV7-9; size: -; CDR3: CASSLGGTAITDTQYF; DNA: TGTGCCAGCAGCCTCGGCGGGACAGCCATCACAGATACGCAGTATTTT
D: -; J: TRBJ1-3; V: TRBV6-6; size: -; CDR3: CASSYPTAGNTIYF; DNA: TGTGCCAGCAGTTACCCGACAGCAGGAAACACCATATATTTT
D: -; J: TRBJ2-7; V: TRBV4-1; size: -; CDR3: CASSPTGIGEQYF; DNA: TGCGCCAGCAGCCCTACAGGGATAGGAGAGCAGTACTTC
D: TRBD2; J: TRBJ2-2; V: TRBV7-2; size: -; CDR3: CASSLTSGGAGGELFF; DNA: TGTGCCAGCAGCCTGACTAGCGGGGGGGCCGGCGGGGAGCTGTTTTTT
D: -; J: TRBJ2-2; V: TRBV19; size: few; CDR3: CASSGTGELFF; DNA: TGTGCCAGTAGCGGCACCGGGGAGCTGTTTTTT
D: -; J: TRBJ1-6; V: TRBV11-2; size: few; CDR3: CASSLEGVDSSPLHF; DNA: TGTGCCAGCAGCTTAGAAGGCGTTGACAGTTCACCCCTCCACTTT
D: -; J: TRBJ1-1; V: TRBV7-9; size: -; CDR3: CASSPEDWTEAFF; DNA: TGTGCCAGCAGCCCCGAGGATTGGACTGAAGCTTTCTTT
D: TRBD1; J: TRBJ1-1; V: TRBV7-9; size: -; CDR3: CASSLWTGNTEAFF; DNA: TGTGCCAGCAGCTTATGGACAGGGAACACTGAAGCTTTCTTT
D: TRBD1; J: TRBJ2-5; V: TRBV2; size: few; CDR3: CASSDGTGMRETQYF; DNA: TGTGCCAGCAGTGATGGGACAGGGATGAGGGAGACCCAGTACTTC
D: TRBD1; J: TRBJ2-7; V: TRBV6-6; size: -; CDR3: CASSYGQGVGEQYF; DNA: TGTGCCAGCAGCTACGGACAGGGAGTAGGGGAGCAGTACTTC
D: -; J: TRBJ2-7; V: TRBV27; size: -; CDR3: CASRPSGFSGGSSYEQYF; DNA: TGTGCCAGCAGGCCGTCGGGTTTTTCGGGTGGGAGCAGCTACGAGCAGTACTTC
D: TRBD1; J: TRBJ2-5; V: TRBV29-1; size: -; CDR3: CSVDVKGAKTQYF; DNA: TGCAGCGTTGATGTGAAGGGGGCGAAGACCCAGTACTTC
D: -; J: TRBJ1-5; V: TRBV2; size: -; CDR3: CASSDKGLSNQPQHF; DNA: TGTGCCAGCAGCGATAAGGGACTTAGCAATCAGCCCCAGCATTTT
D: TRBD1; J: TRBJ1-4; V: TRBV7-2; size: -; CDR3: CASSPLGQGYEKLFF; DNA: TGTGCCAGCAGCCCACTGGGACAGGGCTACGAAAAACTGTTTTTT
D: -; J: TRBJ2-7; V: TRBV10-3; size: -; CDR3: CAIRPQSGSYEQYF; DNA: TGTGCCATCAGGCCCCAGAGCGGGTCCTACGAGCAGTACTTC
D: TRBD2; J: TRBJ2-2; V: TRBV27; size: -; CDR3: CASSALAAHGELFF; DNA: TGTGCCAGCAGCGCCCTAGCGGCCCACGGGGAGCTGTTTTTT
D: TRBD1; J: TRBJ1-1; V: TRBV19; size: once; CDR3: CASSIDGGGLGTEAFF; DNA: TGTGCCAGTAGTATAGATGGAGGGGGCCTAGGTACTGAAGCTTTCTTT
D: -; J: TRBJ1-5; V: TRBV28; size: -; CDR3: CASRPFRGYGNQPQHF; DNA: TGTGCCAGCAGGCCGTTTCGGGGTTATGGCAATCAGCCCCAGCATTTT
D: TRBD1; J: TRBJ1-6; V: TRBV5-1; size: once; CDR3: CASASNPDRGSPLHF; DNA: TGCGCCAGCGCCAGTAACCCGGACAGGGGGTCACCCCTCCACTTT
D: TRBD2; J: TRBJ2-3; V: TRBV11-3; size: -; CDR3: CASSPRLAGGADTQYF; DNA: TGTGCCAGCAGCCCGAGACTAGCGGGGGGGGCAGATACGCAGTATTTT
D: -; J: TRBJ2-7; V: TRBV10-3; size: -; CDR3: CAIGPGTGAYEQYF; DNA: TGTGCCATCGGACCCGGGACGGGGGCCTACGAGCAGTACTTC
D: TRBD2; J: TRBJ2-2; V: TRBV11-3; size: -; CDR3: CASSLGGANTGELFF; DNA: TGTGCCAGCAGCTTGGGGGGGGCGAACACCGGGGAGCTGTTTTTT
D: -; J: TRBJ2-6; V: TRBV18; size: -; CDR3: CASSPPTIPGANVLTF; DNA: TGTGCCAGCTCACCACCGACAATCCCTGGGGCCAACGTCCTGACTTTC
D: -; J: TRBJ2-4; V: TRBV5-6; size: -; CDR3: CASSYEREGLVFF; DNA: TGTGCCAGCAGCTATGAAAGAGAGGGTCTGGTTTTCTTC
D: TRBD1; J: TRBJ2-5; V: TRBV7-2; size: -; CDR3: CASSSIQGDRGRETQYF; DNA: TGTGCCAGCAGCTCCATACAGGGGGACAGGGGGCGAGAGACCCAGTACTTC
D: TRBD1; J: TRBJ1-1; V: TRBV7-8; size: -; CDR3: CASSRPGQELPNTEAFF; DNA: TGTGCCAGCAGCAGACCGGGACAGGAGCTACCGAACACTGAAGCTTTCTTT
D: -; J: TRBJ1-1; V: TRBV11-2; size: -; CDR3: CASSLGVFAGREAFF; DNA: TGTGCCAGCAGCTTAGGAGTCTTCGCGGGTCGTGAAGCTTTCTTT
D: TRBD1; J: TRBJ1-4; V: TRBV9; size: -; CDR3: CASSPFESGGEKLFF; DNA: TGTGCCAGCAGCCCTTTTGAGTCAGGGGGAGAAAAACTGTTTTTT
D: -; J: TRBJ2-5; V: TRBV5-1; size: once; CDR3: CASSRGTLRQETQYF; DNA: TGCGCCAGCAGCCGAGGGACACTTCGTCAAGAGACCCAGTACTTC
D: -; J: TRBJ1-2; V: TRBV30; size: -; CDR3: CAWSVSGGYGYTF; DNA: TGTGCCTGGAGTGTCTCGGGGGGCTATGGCTACACCTTC
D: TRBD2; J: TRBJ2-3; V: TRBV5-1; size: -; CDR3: CASSLGTSGRAGTDTQYF; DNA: TGCGCCAGCAGCTTGGGGACTAGCGGGAGGGCCGGCACAGATACGCAGTATTTT
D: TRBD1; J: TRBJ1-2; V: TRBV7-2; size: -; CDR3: CASSLRGQGTGYTF; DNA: TGTGCCAGCAGCTTAAGGGGACAGGGAACGGGCTACACCTTC
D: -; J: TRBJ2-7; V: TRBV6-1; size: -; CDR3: CASSDTIGAYEQYF; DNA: TGTGCCAGCAGTGATACTATAGGGGCCTACGAGCAGTACTTC
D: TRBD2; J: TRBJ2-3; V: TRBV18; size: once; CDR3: CASSPWGGRTDTQYF; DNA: TGTGCCAGCTCACCATGGGGGGGGAGAACAGATACGCAGTATTTT
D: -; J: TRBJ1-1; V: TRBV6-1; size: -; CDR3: CASRGGIPTEAFF; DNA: TGTGCCAGCAGGGGGGGAATACCCACTGAAGCTTTCTTT
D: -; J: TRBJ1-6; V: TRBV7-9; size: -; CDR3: CASSFGPGVNSPLHF; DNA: -
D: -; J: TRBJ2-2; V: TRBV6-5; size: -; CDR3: CASSRAAGLWELFF; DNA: TGTGCCAGCAGTCGAGCCGCGGGACTTTGGGAGCTGTTTTTT
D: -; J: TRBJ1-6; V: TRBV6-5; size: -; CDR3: CASSYRGRVESPLHF; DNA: TGTGCCAGCAGTTACAGGGGAAGGGTGGAATCACCCCTCCACTTT
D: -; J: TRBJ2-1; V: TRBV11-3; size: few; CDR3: CASSLSGQSYNEQFF; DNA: TGTGCCAGCAGCTTAAGTGGACAGAGTTACAATGAGCAGTTCTTC
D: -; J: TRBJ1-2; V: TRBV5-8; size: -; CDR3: CASSVGVGYTF; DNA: TGTGCCAGCAGCGTCGGGGTGGGCTACACCTTC
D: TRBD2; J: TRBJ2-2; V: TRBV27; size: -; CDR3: CASSFLAVNTGELFF; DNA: TGTGCCAGCAGTTTTCTAGCGGTGAACACCGGGGAGCTGTTTTTT
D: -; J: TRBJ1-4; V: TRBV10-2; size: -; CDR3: CASSDSGLGGEKLFF; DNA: TGCGCCAGCAGTGACTCAGGTTTAGGAGGCGAAAAACTGTTTTTT
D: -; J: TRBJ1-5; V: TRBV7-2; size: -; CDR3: CASSPHRGGPQHF; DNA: TGTGCCAGCAGCCCCCACCGGGGGGGGCCCCAGCATTTT